A single sample is the source of the 24 T cell receptor beta chains below, sequenced in a study of blood T cell repertoires in COVID-19. Generated by immunoSEQ multiplex PCR, the TCRdb table keeps only in-frame clones and is missing some. The data contain approximately 490,000 clones, roughly nine tenths of them singletons. The sequencing input was PBMCs or T cells enriched from blood (not recorded which). Source of these receptors: a woman aged 18-29 years who had recovered from COVID-19.

V gene TRBV6-2 or TRBV6-3 combines with J gene TRBJ1-1; 7 nucleotides match TRBD1. The CDR3 loop spans 17 amino acids. CDR1 MNHEY and CDR2 SVGEGT come from the germline V gene. J was trimmed by 3 bases and V by 0 bases; bases with no gene match: 10. The CDR3: CASSYSKSRQGDTEAFF. The DNA of the CDR3 is TGTGCCAGCAGTTACTCGAAGAGTAGGCAGGGGGACACTGAAGCTTTCTTT.

The chain joins TRBV9 to TRBJ2-4; TRBD1 is a possible D gene (6 bases). The germline V gene encodes CDR1 SGDLS and CDR2 YYNGEE. CDR3 length equals 16 residues. Trimming removed 1 base at V and 5 bases at J, with 16 bases between. Here the CDR3 reads CASSVTQGSGQNIQYF. In DNA form, the CDR3 reads TGTGCCAGCAGCGTAACACAGGGTTCGGGTCAAAACATTCAGTACTTC.

The V call is TRBV28, the J call TRBJ2-5; D is unresolved. CDR3 size: 15 residues. V was pared by 1 base and J by 2 bases, with 11 bases between. The germline V gene encodes CDR1 MDHEN and CDR2 SYDVKM. The CDR3 protein is CASSLSGLRQETQYF. For the CDR3, the DNA is TGTGCCAGCAGTTTATCGGGTCTCCGGCAAGAGACCCAGTACTTC.

This clone was counted once. The V call is TRBV5-5, the J call TRBJ2-5; D gene ambiguous. Germline lookup yields CDR1 SGHKS and CDR2 YYEKEE (reference sequence). This CDR3 spans 12 amino acids. The ends were cut back, 4 bases at V and 5 bases at J, with 9 bases in the middle. The CDR3, as DNA: TGTGCCAGCAGCAGACTCTGGGAGACCCAGTACTTC. Amino acids: CASSRLWETQYF.

The chain is built from TRBV29-1 and TRBJ2-1; no clear D gene. The CDR3 runs 11 residues. CDR1 is SQVTM, CDR2 ANQGSEA, per germline. V dropped 1 base and J dropped 9 bases, with 7 bases sitting between them. CDR3 residues: CSVEGPSEQFF. DNA of the CDR3: TGCAGCGTTGAAGGCCCGAGTGAGCAGTTCTTC.

The chain links TRBV11-2 to TRBJ2-1; 14 nucleotides line up with TRBD2. CDR1 is SGHAT, CDR2 FQNNGV, per germline. J gave up 8 bases and V 4 bases, and 7 bases lay outside the gene matches. The CDR3 consists of 16 residues. The CDR3 is CASSSRLAGGLDEQFF. The CDR3 nucleotides read TGTGCCAGCAGCTCCCGACTAGCGGGGGGGCTGGATGAGCAGTTCTTC.

The V and J genes are TRBV5-8 and TRBJ1-5; perhaps TRBD1 as D (6 bases). V was cut by 3 bases and J by 2 bases, with 9 bases left in between. There are 14 residues in the CDR3. The V gene's germline CDR1 is SGHTS and CDR2 YDEGEE. CDR3: CASSSRQGNQPQHF. The DNA of the CDR3 is TGTGCCAGCAGCTCAAGACAGGGCAATCAGCCCCAGCATTTT.

The chain has TRBV7-3 and TRBJ1-2, with 9 bases matching TRBD1. With V trimmed by 0 bases and J by 8 bases, 4 bases remained unmatched. The length of the CDR3 is 14 residues. Germline V gives CDR1 SGHTA, CDR2 FQGTGA. As DNA, the CDR3 is TGTGCCAGCAGCTTAACGGGGACAGGGCGAGGCTACACCTTC. This sequence encodes CASSLTGTGRGYTF.

The gene calls are TRBV5-1 and TRBJ1-2; D is perhaps TRBD1 (6 bases). The CDR3 loop spans 13 amino acids. Trimming removed 4 bases at V and 5 bases at J, with 12 bases between. Germline V gene data show CDR1 as SGHRS and CDR2 as YFSETQ. CDR3 nucleotides: TGCGCCAGCAGCGGGGGCAGCCTTTATGGCTACACCTTC. This codes for CASSGGSLYGYTF.

J is TRBJ2-6 and V is TRBV5-6; TRBD2 might be the D (5 bases). Deletions cut 3 bases from V and 4 bases from J, with 8 bases between. The CDR3 is 14 residues long. The germline CDR1 and CDR2 sequences are SGHDT and YYEEEE. The CDR3 DNA reads TGTGCCAGCAGCTCCACTAGGGGGGCCAACGTCCTGACTTTC. Encoded protein: CASSSTRGANVLTF.

This clone was detected once. The same CDR3 is also encoded by other DNA sequences in this sample. The chain uses TRBV28 and TRBJ2-7; D ambiguous. The CDR3 is made up of 12 amino acids. Deletions cut 3 bases from V and 2 bases from J, with 5 bases between. Germline V lookup: CDR1 MDHEN, CDR2 SYDVKM. DNA of the CDR3: TGTGCCAGCAGTTTGAACACCTACGAGCAGTACTTC. As protein: CASSLNTYEQYF.

In its sample, this clone was seen once. The V call is TRBV11-2, the J call TRBJ1-2; 8 bases match TRBD1. V dropped 6 bases and J dropped 2; count of bases not matched to a gene: 5. The CDR3 has 14 amino acids. Germline CDR1 reads SGHAT; CDR2 reads FQNNGV. The chain's CDR3 is CASRRTGLNYGYTF. CDR3 sequence (DNA): TGTGCCAGCAGACGGACAGGGTTAAACTATGGCTACACCTTC.

The table lists this clone with a few counts. The chain combines TRBV2 with TRBJ1-2, with D perhaps TRBD1 (6 bases). CDR3 size: 15 residues. V gave up 6 bases and J gave up 4 bases, with 18 bases separating them. Germline V gene sequence: CDR1 SNHLY, CDR2 FYNNEI. CDR3 sequence (DNA): TGTGCCAGCAGAACCTCCCCGGTCAGGGGCTATGGCTACACCTTC. Protein: CASRTSPVRGYGYTF.

This clone was counted only a few times. J is TRBJ2-4 and V is TRBV2, with TRBD1 identical over 9 bases. The CDR3 extends over 16 amino acids. Trimming removed 5 bases from V and 8 bases from J; junction bases left unmatched: 13. Germline V gives CDR1 SNHLY, CDR2 FYNNEI. Here the CDR3 reads CASSSPGTGRMDIQYF. For the CDR3, the DNA is TGTGCCAGCAGTAGTCCCGGGACAGGGAGAATGGACATTCAGTACTTC.

The gene calls are TRBV29-1 and TRBJ2-5; 11 bases are shared with TRBD2. Trimming took 3 bases from V and 8 from J; bases not matched to a gene: 5. The CDR3 is 13 residues long. Germline V gene sequence: CDR1 SQVTM, CDR2 ANQGSEA. Here the CDR3 DNA reads TGCAGCGTTGACCTAGCGGGGGGCCCAACCCAGTACTTC. Amino acids: CSVDLAGGPTQYF.

J is TRBJ1-1 and V is TRBV10-2; D remains unclear. Germline values: CDR1 WSHSY, CDR2 SAAADI. The length of the CDR3 is 13 residues. V lost 5 bases, J lost 4 bases, and 11 bases lay in between. CDR3 in DNA: TGCGCCAGCAGTCTCGAAAGAGGCACTGAAGCTTTCTTT. This translates into CASSLERGTEAFF.

The chain links TRBV10-1 to TRBJ2-5; 7 bases fit TRBD1. In germline, CDR1 is WNHNN, CDR2 SYGVQD (reference sequence). The CDR3 has 15 amino acids. The trim removed 9 bases at V and 5 bases at J, leaving 15 bases unmatched. The CDR3: CASTESGQDRETQYF. Here the CDR3 DNA reads TGCGCCAGTACGGAGTCAGGACAGGATCGGGAGACCCAGTACTTC.

V and J are TRBV28 and TRBJ2-7, with D perhaps TRBD2 (5 bases). Germline V gene lookup returns CDR1 MDHEN and CDR2 SYDVKM. The CDR3 loop spans 16 amino acids. The V and J ends lost 2 bases and 2 bases respectively, with 16 bases between them. In DNA form, the CDR3 reads TGTGCCAGCAGTTTAGGAGGCGGCCAGATTGCCTACGAGCAGTACTTC. Protein: CASSLGGGQIAYEQYF. The full variable domain, with the rest looked up from reference TRBV28 and TRBJ2-7, is DVKVTQSSRYLVKRTGEKVFLECVQDMDHENMFWYRQDPGLGLRLIYFSYDVKMKEKGDIPEGYSVSREKKERFSLILESASTNQTSMYLCASSLGGGQIAYEQYFGPGTRLTVT.

This clone was recorded once. V gene TRBV6-5 combines with J gene TRBJ1-2, with D possibly being TRBD1 (6 bases). The V gene lost 5 bases and the J gene lost 5 bases, with 18 bases spanning the gap. The CDR3 is made up of 15 amino acids. Germline CDR1 reads MNHEY; CDR2 reads SVGAGI. CDR3 protein: CASSLDGGGLYGYTF. The DNA of the CDR3 is TGTGCCAGCAGTCTCGACGGGGGGGGCTTATATGGCTACACCTTC.

This clone was picked up one time. The V call is TRBV28, the J call TRBJ2-2; TRBD2 matches at 8 bases. The V segment lost 2 bases and the J segment 11 bases; nucleotides outside the gene matches: 16. Germline V lookup: CDR1 MDHEN, CDR2 SYDVKM. This CDR3 comprises 17 residues. In nucleotides, the CDR3 is TGTGCCAGCAGTTTACCCGCGGGGGGCCTCCCAAGTCCCGAGCTGTTTTTT. Protein sequence: CASSLPAGGLPSPELFF.

The sample holds one count of this clone. V usage is TRBV18 and J usage is TRBJ1-1; TRBD1 matches 8 bases. Germline CDR1 KGHSH, CDR2 LQKENI. The V and J ends lost 6 bases and 5 bases, in that order; junction bases with no gene match: 5. The CDR3 spans 13 residues. The CDR3 DNA is TGTGCCAGCTCCGAGGACAGGGAGACTGAAGCTTTCTTT. The encoded protein is CASSEDRETEAFF.

In this sample, this clone turned up a few times. This chain uses TRBV5-6 with TRBJ2-5; 7 bases fit TRBD1. The CDR3 totals 14 residues. V shed 2 bases and J 5 bases; nucleotides not matched to a gene: 6. Germline CDR1 and CDR2: SGHDT and YYEEEE. The CDR3, as DNA: TGTGCCAGCAGCTTCACAGGGGACGGGGAGACCCAGTACTTC. Encoded protein: CASSFTGDGETQYF. The full variable domain, its missing parts supplied by reference TRBV5-6 and TRBJ2-5, is DAGVTQSPTHLIKTRGQQVTLRCSPKSGHDTVSWYQQALGQGPQFIFQYYEEEERQRGNFPDRFSGHQFPNYSSELNVNALLLGDSALYLCASSFTGDGETQYFGPGTRLLVL.

This chain connects TRBV5-6 to TRBJ1-1, with TRBD1 matching 7 bases. The germline V gene has CDR1 SGHDT and CDR2 YYEEEE. With V trimmed by 4 bases and J by 5 bases, 8 bases remained unmatched. CDR3 length: 14 amino acids. CDR3 in DNA: TGTGCCAGCAGCCTCACAGGGGCGAGGACTGAAGCTTTCTTT. This gives the protein CASSLTGARTEAFF.

The chain has TRBV15 and TRBJ1-5; D call uncertain. CDR1 is LNHNV and CDR2 is YYDKDF in the germline V gene (reference sequence). This CDR3 region has 12 residues. V was pared by 0 bases and J by 15 bases, with 12 bases between. As DNA, the CDR3 is TGTGCCACCAGCAGAGATGGTAGTTCGCGGCATTTT. Translating it yields CATSRDGSSRHF.